What follows are 21 T cell receptor beta chains derived from one specimen sequenced in a study of vaccination and CD4 T cells after COVID-19. The Oncomine TCR Beta short-read assay sequenced DNA from cultured CD4+ T cells. Each CDR3 protein is one row after TCRdb ran MiXCR on the PCR reads. The sample lists under 20,000 distinct CDR3 sequences, 45% to 65% seen once, with approximately 19% in the top ten. Treatment here: approximately nine-day PBMC culture with coronavirus spike peptide pools or control peptides (ViraFEST assay). These TCRs are of unknown antigen specificity. The material sequenced was CD4+ T cells from blood, cultured in vitro, taken before SARS-CoV-2 vaccination. These receptors originate from a human donor who had recovered from COVID-19.

This chain connects TRBV7-9 to TRBJ2-1, with a weak D call TRBD2 (5 bases). V was shortened by 2 bases and J by 3 bases, with 14 bases between the two germline ends. Germline CDR1 is SEHNR and CDR2 is FQNEAQ (reference sequence). This CDR3 has 16 amino acids. CDR3 coding DNA: TGTGCCAGCAGCTTAAGTCCCGGGATTGTCTACAATGAGCAGTTCTTC. Its translation: CASSLSPGIVYNEQFF.

The chain couples TRBV15 to TRBJ2-3; 8 positions agree with TRBD2. Germline V gives CDR1 LNHNV, CDR2 YYDKDF (reference sequence). The CDR3 has 16 amino acids. The junction had 6 bases not matched to a gene; V was cut back by 2 bases and J by 2 bases. The CDR3 protein is CATSRRAGAITDTQYF. In nucleotides, the CDR3 is TGTGCCACCAGCAGAAGAGCGGGAGCGATCACAGATACGCAGTATTTT.

The chain is built from TRBV4-2 and TRBJ2-2; 11 bases agree with TRBD2. This CDR3 spans 17 amino acids. V dropped 3 bases and J dropped 8; count of bases not matched to a gene: 11. Germline CDR1 is LGHNA and CDR2 is YNFKEQ. The CDR3, as DNA: TGTGCCAGCAGCCAGATAGCGGGAGGGCCTTCCGAGGGGGAGCTGTTTTTT. Protein: CASSQIAGGPSEGELFF.

This chain connects TRBV28 to TRBJ2-7; no firm D call. Germline V gene data show CDR1 as MDHEN and CDR2 as SYDVKM. The CDR3 extends over 14 amino acids. V lost 4 bases and J 3 bases, leaving 13 bases between the germline ends. The chain's CDR3 is CASSSLLVLYEQYF. CDR3 DNA: TGTGCCAGCAGTTCCCTACTTGTCCTCTACGAGCAGTACTTC.

The genes are TRBV5-8 and TRBJ2-7; TRBD1 agrees at 7 bases. This CDR3 contains 15 residues. Trimming took 4 bases from V and 2 from J; bases not matched to a gene: 9. Per germline, CDR1 SGHTS and CDR2 YDEGEE. The CDR3 here is CASSRGTDRTYEQYF. The CDR3 region has the DNA TGTGCCAGCAGCAGAGGGACAGATCGGACCTACGAGCAGTACTTC.

The V and J genes are TRBV10-3 and TRBJ1-3; D is possibly TRBD1 (6 bases). The CDR3 runs 16 residues. With 3 bases removed from V and 0 bases from J, the gap between germline ends came to 12 bases. Germline CDR1 and CDR2: ENHRY and SYGVKD. The CDR3 reads CAISDRGLDSGNTIYF. The CDR3 DNA follows: TGTGCCATCAGTGACAGGGGCCTGGACTCTGGAAACACCATATATTTT.

CDR3 amino acids: CSARLTGFYEQYF. The CDR3 DNA follows: TGCAGTGCTAGACTGACGGGGTTCTACGAGCAGTACTTC. This chain joins TRBV20-1 and TRBJ2-7, with D tentatively TRBD2 (5 bases). The CDR3 has 13 residues. Germline loops: CDR1 DFQATT, CDR2 SNEGSKA (reference sequence). Between the trimmed V and J ends, which lost 2 bases and 3 bases, there was a span of 11 bases.

This sequence joins TRBV5-8 and TRBJ2-5, with 10 bases that match TRBD1. V shed 4 bases, J shed 2 bases, and the junction held 5 bases outside the gene matches. The CDR3 contains 15 residues. Germline lookup yields CDR1 SGHTS and CDR2 YDEGEE. CDR3 bases: TGTGCCAGCAGCCCCGGACAGGGGGGGCAAGAGACCCAGTACTTC. This gives the protein CASSPGQGGQETQYF.

A few counts support this clonotype. The chain recombines TRBV7-3 with TRBJ2-7; TRBD1 might be the D (5 bases). The CDR3 spans 20 residues. Germline lookup yields CDR1 SGHTA and CDR2 FQGTGA. Trimming left V 2 bases short and J 3 bases short, with 29 bases between. This CDR3 reads CASSLVRPPEPQGSCYEQYF. CDR3 DNA sequence: TGTGCCAGCAGCTTAGTTCGGCCCCCGGAGCCTCAGGGCTCCTGCTACGAGCAGTACTTC.

The chain carries TRBV7-2 and TRBJ2-7; D unresolved. Trimming shortened V by 4 bases and J by 6 bases, and 10 bases separated the two germline ends. The CDR3 totals 12 residues. Germline-derived CDR1 and CDR2 are SGHTA and FQGNSA. The CDR3 nucleotides are TGTGCCAGCAGCTCGACTTTTGGCGAGCAGTACTTC. Its translation is CASSSTFGEQYF.

The rearrangement joins TRBV28 to TRBJ2-5; TRBD2 aligns across 10 bases. The CDR3 has 17 residues. Germline lookup yields CDR1 MDHEN and CDR2 SYDVKM. J lost 1 base, V lost 6 bases, and 11 bases had no gene match. The CDR3 loop is CASSLAGASAPQETQYF. CDR3 sequence (DNA): TGTGCCAGCAGCCTAGCGGGAGCGTCGGCACCCCAAGAGACCCAGTACTTC.

This clonotype has a handful of counts. The chain recombines TRBV15 with TRBJ2-3, with 11 bases that match TRBD2. This CDR3 has 15 residues. V lost 7 bases and J lost 5; bases outside the gene matches: 8. CDR1 and CDR2 from the germline V gene are LNHNV and YYDKDF (reference sequence). CDR3 region: CATTGSGRARDTQYF. Written as DNA, the CDR3 is TGTGCCACCACCGGTAGCGGGAGGGCAAGAGATACGCAGTATTTT.

Concerning this clonotype itself: Germline and junction disagree at one end, which may indicate a read error. The rearrangement links TRBV2 to TRBJ1-1, with 7 bases that match TRBD1. Germline assignment: CDR1 SNHLY and CDR2 FYNNEI. This CDR3 has 14 amino acids. The CDR3 loop reads CASREGQANTEAFF. In DNA, the CDR3 is TGTGCCAGCAGGGAAGGACAGGCAAACACTGAAGCTTTCTTT.

The chain uses TRBV28 and TRBJ1-1; tentatively, D is TRBD1 (6 bases). V was cut by 3 bases and J by 9 bases, with 17 bases left in between. Per germline, CDR1 MDHEN and CDR2 SYDVKM. This CDR3 has 14 amino acids. The CDR3 DNA reads as TGTGCCAGCAGTTTGAGGGCAGGGGAGGTGAAAGCTTTCTTT. It encodes CASSLRAGEVKAFF. Full variable domain (missing parts from reference TRBV28 and TRBJ1-1): DVKVTQSSRYLVKRTGEKVFLECVQDMDHENMFWYRQDPGLGLRLIYFSYDVKMKEKGDIPEGYSVSREKKERFSLILESASTNQTSMYLCASSLRAGEVKAFFGQGTRLTVV.

The chain uses TRBV10-3 and TRBJ1-6, with TRBD1 matching over 7 bases. V was clipped by 9 bases and J by 6 bases; unmatched bases: 5. The CDR3 has 13 residues. The germline CDR1 and CDR2 sequences are ENHRY and SYGVKD. Written as DNA, the CDR3 is TGTGCCATATCGGGACAGATTAATTCACCCCTCCACTTT. It yields the protein CAISGQINSPLHF.

The table lists this clonotype with a few counts. The chain combines TRBV19 with TRBJ1-5; the D is unclear. This CDR3 has 15 residues. V lost 3 bases and J lost 0, with 9 bases in between. Germline-derived CDR1 and CDR2 are LNHDA and SQIVND (reference sequence). CDR3 nucleotide sequence: TGTGCCAGTAGTATCTGGGGATATAGCAATCAGCCCCAGCATTTT. This sequence encodes CASSIWGYSNQPQHF. Combining the CDR3 with reference TRBV19 and TRBJ1-5 gives the whole variable domain DGGITQSPKYLFRKEGQNVTLSCEQNLNHDAMYWYRQDPGQGLRLIYYSQIVNDFQKGDIAEGYSVSREKKESFPLTVTSAQKNPTAFYLCASSIWGYSNQPQHFGDGTRLSIL.

The chain employs TRBV28 and TRBJ2-7; D unresolved. CDR1 MDHEN and CDR2 SYDVKM come from the germline V gene. The CDR3 is 13 amino acids. V was shortened by 4 bases and J by 2 bases, with 9 bases between the two germline ends. CDR3 coding DNA: TGTGCCAGCAGTTCCAGTATGACCTACGAGCAGTACTTC. Translation gives CASSSSMTYEQYF.

This clonotype was found a few times. The chain recombines TRBV28 with TRBJ2-5; tentatively, D is TRBD1 or TRBD2 (6 bases each). Germline lookup yields CDR1 MDHEN and CDR2 SYDVKM. V was cut by 6 bases and J by 4 bases, with 18 bases left in between. This CDR3 is 15 amino acids long. CDR3 nucleotides: TGTGCCAGCAGGGGGGGCCATGTGGGAGGAGAGACCCAGTACTTC. It translates to CASRGGHVGGETQYF. The full variable domain, its missing parts supplied by reference TRBV28 and TRBJ2-5, is DVKVTQSSRYLVKRTGEKVFLECVQDMDHENMFWYRQDPGLGLRLIYFSYDVKMKEKGDIPEGYSVSREKKERFSLILESASTNQTSMYLCASRGGHVGGETQYFGPGTRLLVL.

The rearrangement links TRBV19 to TRBJ1-5; 7 bases map to TRBD1. The CDR3 runs 14 residues. Germline V gene data show CDR1 as LNHDA and CDR2 as SQIVND (reference sequence). The V gene end was trimmed by 4 bases and the J gene end by 6 bases; junction bases not matched to a gene: 6. The CDR3 DNA sequence: TGTGCCAGTAGTACCCAGGGGGGCGGTCAGCCCCAGCATTTT. Residues: CASSTQGGGQPQHF.

This chain uses TRBV7-2 with TRBJ2-7, with D hard to call. Germline V lookup: CDR1 SGHTA, CDR2 FQGNSA. The V and J ends lost 1 base and 2 bases respectively, with 15 bases between them. The CDR3 consists of 16 residues. CDR3 loop: CASSLDRANAAYEQYF. The CDR3, as DNA: TGTGCCAGCAGCTTAGATCGGGCTAATGCGGCCTACGAGCAGTACTTC. The full variable domain, with the rest looked up from reference TRBV7-2 and TRBJ2-7, is GAGVSQSPSNKVTEKGKDVELRCDPISGHTALYWYRQSLGQGLEFLIYFQGNSAPDKSGLPSDRFSAERTGGSVSTLTIQRTQQEDSAVYLCASSLDRANAAYEQYFGPGTRLTVT.

This chain joins TRBV27 and TRBJ1-6, with no clear D. Germline CDR1 and CDR2: MNHEY and SMNVEV (reference sequence). V lost 6 bases and J lost 3, with 6 bases in between. The CDR3 is 13 amino acids. This chain's CDR3 is CASSSRYNSPLHF. The CDR3 bases are TGTGCCAGCAGCTCCCGCTATAATTCACCCCTCCACTTT.